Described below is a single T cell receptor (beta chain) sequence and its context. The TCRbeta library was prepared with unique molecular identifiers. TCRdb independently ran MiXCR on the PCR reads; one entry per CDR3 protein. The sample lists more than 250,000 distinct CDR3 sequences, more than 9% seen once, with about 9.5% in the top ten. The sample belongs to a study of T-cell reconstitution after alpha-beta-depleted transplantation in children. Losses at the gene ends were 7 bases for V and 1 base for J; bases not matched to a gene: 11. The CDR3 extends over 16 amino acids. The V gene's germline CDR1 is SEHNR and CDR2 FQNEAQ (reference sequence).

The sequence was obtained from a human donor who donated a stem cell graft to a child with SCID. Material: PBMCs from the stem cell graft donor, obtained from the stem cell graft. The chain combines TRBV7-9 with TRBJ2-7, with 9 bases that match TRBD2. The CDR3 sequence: CASTFSVSGGSYEQYF. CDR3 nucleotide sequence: TGTGCCAGCACCTTCTCGGTCAGCGGGGGGTCCTACGAGCAGTACTTC.